These 19 T cell receptor beta chains came from one sample sequenced in a study of T cells in Graves' hyperthyroidism and ophthalmopathy (dated by TCRdb to the late 2010s). The method behind the library was multiplex PCR. Sequencing took place on an Illumina HiSeq 2000. The TCR beta CDR3 regions were amplified from the RNA transcripts. A first-round RT-PCR of the TCR CDR3 used the HTBI primer set with the Qiagen OneStep RT-PCR kit. Through fastp at Q25 and MiXCR, TCRdb rebuilt clones from the public reads, retaining in-frame beta chains. Rows are unified per CDR3 protein, each entry keeping the most common DNA and genes. This sample is represented by roughly 500,000 distinct CDR3 sequences; about 46% of them were singletons. Roughly 45% of the sample goes to the ten largest clones. The sequencing sample was made of peripheral blood or thyroid tissue (not recorded which). The source is an adult woman with Graves' disease, either hyperthyroidism or ophthalmopathy (not recorded which).

This clonotype occurred many times. For the CDR3, the DNA is TGTGCCAGTAGTATTAACTGGGGCGCCGTCCGAGAGACCCAGTACTTC. Protein product: CASSINWGAVRETQYF. This chain links TRBV19 with TRBJ2-5, with D possibly TRBD1 on 5 matching bases. V lost 3 bases, J lost 4 bases, and 18 bases lay in between. The germline CDR1 and CDR2 sequences are LNHDA and SQIVND (reference sequence). The CDR3 runs to 16 residues.

The J gene is TRBJ1-3, the V gene TRBV7-9; maybe TRBD1 (5 bases). V was cut by 4 bases and J by 9 bases, with 16 bases left in between. Germline V gives CDR1 SEHNR, CDR2 FQNEAQ (reference sequence). The CDR3 runs to 14 residues. CDR3 in amino acids: CASSSDSLSGTIYF. Written as DNA, the CDR3 is TGTGCCAGCAGCTCAGACAGCTTGTCGGGCACCATATATTTT.

This clonotype was seen repeatedly, ten times or more. The chain has TRBV12-3 or TRBV12-4 and TRBJ2-7, with D perhaps matching TRBD2 (6 bases). The V gene lost 6 bases and the J gene lost 5 bases, with 20 bases spanning the gap. The CDR3 is made up of 15 amino acids. CDR3 sequence reads: CASRADGGAFDEQYF. In DNA, the CDR3 is TGTGCCAGCAGGGCGGATGGCGGGGCGTTTGACGAGCAGTACTTC.

V is TRBV24-1 and J is TRBJ1-2, with D unclear. From germline, CDR1 is KGHDR and CDR2 SFDVKD. The CDR3 extends over 13 amino acids. V was trimmed by 3 bases and J by 2 bases, leaving 6 bases between them. The CDR3 reads CATSDAGNYGYTF. CDR3 coding DNA: TGTGCCACCAGTGATGCGGGAAACTATGGCTACACCTTC.

The chain links TRBV7-8 to TRBJ2-7; 7 bases match TRBD1. The CDR3 has 15 amino acids. Trimming at V came to 7 bases and at J to 3 bases, leaving 12 bases not matched to a gene. CDR1 and CDR2 (germline): SGHVS, FQNEAQ. The CDR3 protein is CASTRTNRGNYEQYF. Here the CDR3 DNA reads TGTGCCAGCACAAGAACGAACAGGGGAAACTACGAGCAGTACTTC.

This clonotype was detected ten times or more. V and J are TRBV5-6 and TRBJ2-5, with 7 positions matching TRBD2. Trimming at V came to 1 base and at J to 3 bases, leaving 3 bases not matched to a gene. Germline loops: CDR1 SGHDT, CDR2 YYEEEE. This CDR3 spans 14 amino acids. The CDR3 here is CASSLPGRKETQYF. The CDR3 region has the DNA TGTGCCAGCAGCTTGCCCGGGAGGAAAGAGACCCAGTACTTC.

A single count supports this clonotype. J is TRBJ2-7 and V is TRBV7-4; D may match TRBD1 or TRBD2 (6 bases each). Germline V gene data show CDR1 as SGHVT and CDR2 as SQSDAQ. Trimming took off 5 bases at V and 0 bases at J, with 14 bases between the two ends. The CDR3 runs 15 residues. The CDR3 DNA follows: TGTGCCAGCAGCGTAGGGGGGACTGACTCCTACGAGCAGTACTTC. Amino acid sequence: CASSVGGTDSYEQYF.

In regard to this clonotype: Because the CDR3 is missing its conserved closing phenylalanine or tryptophan, this is likely a read error. No DNA is shown, since the ends of the CDR3 on it are uncertain; the CDR3 is the one TCRdb lists. The chain recombines TRBV9 with TRBJ1-6; TRBD1 reflects the table's D call only, with no check against the DNA. Per germline, CDR1 SGDLS and CDR2 YYNGEE. Including both end residues, the CDR3 is 8 amino acids long. CDR3 protein: CASSLGPG.

This clonotype was recorded at least ten times. This CDR3 reads CASSTGRTGIMNTEAFF. The DNA of the CDR3 is TGCGCCAGCAGCACAGGTCGGACAGGAATCATGAACACTGAAGCTTTCTTT. This chain uses TRBV5-1 with TRBJ1-1, with TRBD1 matching 7 bases. Looked up from germline, CDR1 is SGHRS and CDR2 is YFSETQ. The V and J ends lost 4 bases and 0 bases, in that order; junction bases with no gene match: 12. CDR3 length: 17 amino acids.

This rearrangement joins TRBV7-9 to TRBJ2-7; D remains unclear. The V and J ends lost 3 bases and 5 bases respectively, with 5 bases between them. Germline CDR1 is SEHNR and CDR2 is FQNEAQ (reference sequence). The CDR3 length is 11 residues. CDR3 in amino acids: CASSFYDEQYF. CDR3 sequence (DNA): TGTGCCAGCAGCTTCTACGACGAGCAGTACTTC.

In the case of this clonotype: This CDR3 fails to terminate in the conserved phenylalanine or tryptophan, so it likely reflects a read error. No DNA is shown, since the ends of the CDR3 on it are uncertain; the CDR3 is the one TCRdb lists. CDR3 region: CASSSDRG. This chain uses TRBV7-2 with TRBJ2-2; the table assigns TRBD1, which was not confirmed against the DNA. Including both end residues, the CDR3 is 8 amino acids long. Germline-derived CDR1 and CDR2 are SGHTA and FQGNSA.

J is TRBJ1-3 and V is TRBV6-1; D unclear. Germline CDR1 MNHNS, CDR2 SASEGT. The CDR3 is 14 residues long. The V and J ends lost 7 bases and 8 bases respectively, with 18 bases between them. The CDR3 nucleotides are TGTGCCAGCATGTCCGGGCGGTATGGCTACACCATATATTTT. Translation: CASMSGRYGYTIYF.

The sample holds many counts of this clonotype. The chain employs TRBV25-1 and TRBJ2-3; D gene uncertain. CDR3 size: 15 residues. Germline values: CDR1 MGHDK, CDR2 SYGVNS. Trimming shortened V by 4 bases and J by 0 bases, and 11 bases separated the two germline ends. In nucleotides, the CDR3 is TGTGCCAGCAGTGGAAGGCGAACTAGCACAGATACGCAGTATTTT. Protein product: CASSGRRTSTDTQYF.

For this clonotype: A clone one base away is much larger, so this may be a read error. CDR3 coding DNA: TGCAGTGCTAGCCGGCGGCTAGCGGGAGAGCAGTACTTC. Protein sequence: CSASRRLAGEQYF. The rearrangement joins TRBV20-1 to TRBJ2-7, with TRBD2 identical over 9 bases. The CDR3 is 13 amino acids. V was clipped by 3 bases and J by 7 bases; unmatched bases: 7. Germline V gene lookup returns CDR1 DFQATT and CDR2 SNEGSKA (reference sequence).

This clonotype was seen only a few times. The rearrangement uses TRBV25-1 and TRBJ1-6, with D unresolved. Trimming cost V 4 bases and J 4 bases, with 8 bases left between them. Looked up from germline, CDR1 is MGHDK and CDR2 is SYGVNS. CDR3 length: 14 residues. CDR3 amino acids: CASSVEEYNSPLHF. CDR3 nucleotides: TGTGCCAGCAGTGTCGAGGAATATAATTCACCCCTCCACTTT.

This clonotype was counted between two and nine times. This chain uses TRBV20-1 with TRBJ2-3; no firm D call. CDR1 and CDR2 (germline): DFQATT, SNEGSKA (reference sequence). The CDR3 covers 13 residues. V shed 3 bases and J shed 1 base, with 8 bases lying between them. As DNA, the CDR3 is TGCAGTGCTAGGCTCCGTGGCACAGATACGCAGTATTTT. Protein: CSARLRGTDTQYF.

This clonotype was counted a few times. V usage is TRBV10-3 and J usage is TRBJ1-5; D may be TRBD1 (6 bases). Germline values: CDR1 ENHRY, CDR2 SYGVKD. Trimming removed 4 bases from V and 4 bases from J, with 11 bases in between. This CDR3 has 14 residues. CDR3 DNA: TGTGCCATCAGTGCCCAGGGGAGGAATCAGCCCCAGCATTTT. Protein sequence: CAISAQGRNQPQHF.

Only a few counts were recorded for this clonotype. This could be a read error, since a much larger clone is one nucleotide away. The genes are TRBV20-1 and TRBJ2-7; 7 positions agree with TRBD1. CDR1 and CDR2 from the germline V gene are DFQATT and SNEGSKA (reference sequence). This CDR3 is built from 13 residues. J lost 0 bases, V lost 4 bases, and 3 bases had no gene match. The chain's CDR3 is CSAIRDSSYEQYF. The CDR3 DNA sequence: TGCAGTGCTATCCGGGACAGCTCCTACGAGCAGTACTTC.

In this sample, this clonotype turned up many times. The chain couples TRBV5-1 to TRBJ1-4; tentatively, D is TRBD1 (5 bases). CDR1 SGHRS and CDR2 YFSETQ come from the germline V gene. V was shortened by 4 bases and J by 0 bases, with 10 bases between the two germline ends. The CDR3 is 15 residues long. The CDR3 region is CASSRDGATNEKLFF. Written as DNA, the CDR3 is TGCGCCAGCAGCCGGGACGGTGCAACTAATGAAAAACTGTTTTTT.